This TCR beta chain derives from a study of T cells after yellow fever vaccination. TCRdb called the 5' RACE reads again in MiXCR, with one record for every CDR3 protein. The data hold about 360,000 distinct CDR3 sequences, with 6% to 8% observed a single time. Study-wide results and caveats: Subsequent to the booster, the majority of primary-vaccination clones reappeared (roughly 97% CD4, about 90% CD8). The secondary response showed a weaker magnitude and a faster peak, day 5 versus 15. Contamination of FACS-sorted repertoires by abundant clonotypes from the bulk population could occur.

The CDR3 has 16 amino acids. The germline V gene has CDR1 MNHEY and CDR2 SVGEGT. V gave up 1 base and J gave up 4 bases; unmatched junction bases: 7. Turning to this clonotype: Its antigen is currently unknown.

The rearrangement links TRBV6-2 or TRBV6-3 to TRBJ2-1, with 7 bases that match TRBD2. Sequenced material: PBMCs, taken 5 days after the yellow fever booster vaccination. This sequence originates from a man in his thirties or forties who received the YFV17D yellow fever vaccine. The CDR3 loop is CASSYLSGKSYNEQFF. The CDR3 nucleotides are TGTGCCAGCAGTTACTTAAGCGGGAAGTCTTACAATGAGCAGTTCTTC.